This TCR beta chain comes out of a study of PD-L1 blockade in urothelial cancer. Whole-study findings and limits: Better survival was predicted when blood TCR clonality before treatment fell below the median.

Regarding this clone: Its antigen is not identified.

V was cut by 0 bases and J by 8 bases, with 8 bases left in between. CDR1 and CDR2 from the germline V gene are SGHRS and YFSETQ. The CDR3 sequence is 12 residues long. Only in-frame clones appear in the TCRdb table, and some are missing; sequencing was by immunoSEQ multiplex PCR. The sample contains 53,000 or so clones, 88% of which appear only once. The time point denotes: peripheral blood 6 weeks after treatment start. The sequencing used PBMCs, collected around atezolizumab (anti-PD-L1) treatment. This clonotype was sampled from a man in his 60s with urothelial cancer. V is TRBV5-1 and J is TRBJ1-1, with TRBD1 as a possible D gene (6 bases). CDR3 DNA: TGCGCCAGCAGCTTGGAAGACAGGGAAGCTTTCTTT. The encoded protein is CASSLEDREAFF. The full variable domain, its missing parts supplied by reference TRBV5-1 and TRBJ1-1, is KAGVTQTPRYLIKTRGQQVTLSCSPISGHRSVSWYQQTPGQGLQFLFEYFSETQRNKGNFPGRFSGRQFSNSRSEMNVSTLELGDSALYLCASSLEDREAFFGQGTRLTVV.